This TCR beta chain originates from a study of blood T cell repertoires in COVID-19. With 3 bases clipped from V and 4 bases from J, the junction kept 6 bases outside the gene matches. The CDR3 spans 15 residues. CDR1 KGHSH and CDR2 LQKENI come from the germline V gene. Those enrolled in Seattle joined during active infection and were followed longitudinally afterward. Some clones are missing from TCRdb's copy, which holds only in-frame ones; the method was immunoSEQ multiplex PCR. Of about 530,000 clones in the sample, around nine tenths are singletons; the top ten hold 7.5% to 9.5%. The material sequenced was peripheral blood. This TCR came from a woman aged 45-60 years with COVID-19, enrolled during active disease. This chain uses TRBV18 with TRBJ2-5, with 9 nucleotides matching TRBD1. The CDR3 nucleotides are TGTGCCAGCTCACCTGGGACAGGGCGTATAGAGACCCAGTACTTC. This translates into CASSPGTGRIETQYF.